This TCR beta chain was obtained from a study of immune heterogeneity within non-small cell lung tumors. Overall study results and limits: Recurring identical dominant CDR3 beta clonotypes were observed across tumor sites within a patient, together with site-unique high-frequency clones. Different patients shared few of their high-frequency T-cell receptor beta clonotypes.

Germline CDR1 reads SGDLS; CDR2 reads YYNGEE. Unmatched junction bases numbered 3, after V lost 0 bases and J lost 2 bases. This CDR3 has 15 amino acids. By its share, this clonotype is medium-sized (0.01 to 0.1%). The antigen is unknown. TCRs were amplified from around 660 ng gDNA of bulk tumor per sample. Widely spaced biopsies, several per primary tumor, were obtained at surgery. Enrolled patients presented with newly diagnosed, previously untreated non-small cell lung cancer and underwent curative surgery. Donor patients had newly diagnosed non-small cell lung cancer and were having surgery with curative intent. Amplification of TCR beta CDR3 was performed by multiplex PCR with 32 V and 13 J primers. TCRdb itself ran the multiplex PCR reads through MiXCR, one entry per CDR3 protein. Here the sample spans about 3,600 distinct CDR3 sequences, 25% to 30% being singletons.

Sequencing was done on a sample of lung tumor tissue. The source of this sequence is a man in his 60s with non-small cell lung cancer. The genes are TRBV9 and TRBJ2-3, with 7 bases matching TRBD2. DNA of the CDR3: TGTGCCAGCAGCGTAGTGCGGGGGAACACAGATACGCAGTATTTT. Protein product: CASSVVRGNTDTQYF. Variable domain in full (rest from reference TRBV9 and TRBJ2-3): DSGVTQTPKHLITATGQRVTLRCSPRSGDLSVYWYQQSLDQGLQFLIQYYNGEERAKGNILERFSAQQFPDLHSELNLSSLELGDSALYFCASSVVRGNTDTQYFGPGTRLTVL.